This T cell receptor beta chain emerged from a study of T cells after yellow fever vaccination. The germline V gene encodes CDR1 SQVTM and CDR2 ANQGSEA. The CDR3 loop spans 12 amino acids. Trimming removed 1 base from V and 2 bases from J, with 6 bases in between. Template-switching 5'RACE yielded the TCR cDNA; a universal primer site and UMIs were added in the process. TCRdb re-called the 5' RACE reads with MiXCR, one entry per CDR3 protein. The sample contains under 600,000 distinct CDR3 sequences, roughly a fifth of which appear only once. The clonotype originates from a man aged 18 to 35 who received the YFV17D yellow fever vaccine. V usage is TRBV29-1 and J usage is TRBJ2-7, with D unresolved. The specimen comprised PBMCs, sampled roughly 20 days after the first yellow fever vaccination. CDR3 protein: CSVEAGPYEQYF. For the CDR3, the DNA is TGCAGCGTTGAAGCCGGACCCTACGAGCAGTACTTC.